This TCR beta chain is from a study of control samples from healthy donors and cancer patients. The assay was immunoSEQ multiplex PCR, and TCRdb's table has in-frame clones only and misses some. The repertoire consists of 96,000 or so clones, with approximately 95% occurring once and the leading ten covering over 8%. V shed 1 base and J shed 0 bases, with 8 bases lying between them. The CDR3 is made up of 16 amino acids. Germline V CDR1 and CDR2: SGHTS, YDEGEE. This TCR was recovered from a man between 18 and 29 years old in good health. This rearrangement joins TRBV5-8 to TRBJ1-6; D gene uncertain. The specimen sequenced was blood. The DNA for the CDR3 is TGTGCCAGCAGCTTGAGTGGGAGCTCCTATAATTCACCCCTCCACTTT. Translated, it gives CASSLSGSSYNSPLHF.